This TCR beta chain was retrieved from a study of blood T cell repertoires in COVID-19. The overall study: Whether acute or convalescent, the COVID-19 samples came from the United States, Italy and Spain. PBMCs, B-cell-depleted T cells, or T cells were the source of the cDNA or gDNA that made up the material.

Adults between about 18 and 95 years of age took part from fewer than 30 US areas. The recovered donors of Cohort 3 showed two negative PCRs, clearance, or symptom resolution. V lost 1 base, J lost 10 bases, and 8 bases lay in between. The CDR3 contains 12 residues. Some clones are missing from TCRdb's copy, which holds only in-frame ones; the method was immunoSEQ multiplex PCR. The sample has around 250,000 clones; roughly 90% are singletons. Input material: PBMCs or T cells enriched from blood (not recorded which). The source is a woman in her 30s who had recovered from COVID-19. V usage is TRBV12-3 or TRBV12-4 and J usage is TRBJ2-1, with D perhaps TRBD2 (6 bases). In DNA, the CDR3 is TGTGCCAGCAGTTTAGGCCTAGCGGAGCAGTTCTTC. This codes for CASSLGLAEQFF.